This T cell receptor beta chain was obtained from a study of lymphopenia after photon versus proton radiotherapy. About this clone: What it recognizes is unknown.

The method was immunoSEQ multiplex PCR; TCRdb's version includes in-frame clones alone and lacks a portion of them. This table has 150,000 or so clones, approximately 90% appearing once. Whole-study results and caveats: Under photons, naive T cells and diversity fell while effector/memory populations rose. After lymphocyte nadir, photon-treated repertoires showed oligoclonal expansion, especially CD8+ Temra.

With 5 bases removed from V and 8 bases from J, the gap between germline ends came to 16 bases. CDR1 and CDR2 from the germline V gene are MNHEY and SVGAGI. CDR3 length: 14 amino acids. The source was peripheral blood, collected from a patient treated with photon-based radiotherapy. This sequence joins TRBV6-5 and TRBJ1-3; D remains ambiguous. The TCR comes from a middle-aged man with gastric cancer. The CDR3 loop reads CASSPLTALDTIYF. The DNA of the CDR3 is TGTGCCAGCAGTCCACTGACCGCCCTGGACACCATATATTTT.